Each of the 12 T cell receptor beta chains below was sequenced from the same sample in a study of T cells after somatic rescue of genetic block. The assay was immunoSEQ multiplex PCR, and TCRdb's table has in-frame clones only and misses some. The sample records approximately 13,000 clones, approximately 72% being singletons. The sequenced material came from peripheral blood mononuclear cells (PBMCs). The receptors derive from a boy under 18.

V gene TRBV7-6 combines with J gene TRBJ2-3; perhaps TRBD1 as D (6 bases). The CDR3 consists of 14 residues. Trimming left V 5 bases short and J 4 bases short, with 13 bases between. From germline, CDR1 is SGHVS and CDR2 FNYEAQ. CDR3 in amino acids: CASSLQGGPDTQYF. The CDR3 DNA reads TGTGCCAGCAGCCTACAGGGTGGCCCAGATACGCAGTATTTT.

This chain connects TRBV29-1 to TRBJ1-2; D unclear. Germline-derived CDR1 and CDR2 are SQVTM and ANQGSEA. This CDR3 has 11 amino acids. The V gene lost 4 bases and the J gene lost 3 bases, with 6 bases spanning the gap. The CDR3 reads CSVVHHYGYTF. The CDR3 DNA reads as TGCAGCGTTGTACACCACTATGGCTACACCTTC.

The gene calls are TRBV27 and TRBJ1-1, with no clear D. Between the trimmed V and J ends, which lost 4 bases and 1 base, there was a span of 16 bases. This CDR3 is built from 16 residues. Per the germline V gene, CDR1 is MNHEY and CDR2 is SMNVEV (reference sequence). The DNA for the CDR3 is TGTGCCAGCAGTTCCTATAGGAGTTCTACGAACACTGAAGCTTTCTTT. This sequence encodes CASSSYRSSTNTEAFF.

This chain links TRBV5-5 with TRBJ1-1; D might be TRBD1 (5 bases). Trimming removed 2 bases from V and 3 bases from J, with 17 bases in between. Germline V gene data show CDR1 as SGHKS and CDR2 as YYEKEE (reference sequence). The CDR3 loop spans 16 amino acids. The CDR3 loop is CASSFLSPGTDTEAFF. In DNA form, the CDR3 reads TGTGCCAGCAGCTTCTTAAGCCCAGGGACCGACACTGAAGCTTTCTTT.

The CDR3, as DNA: TGTGCCATCAGTGAGTTGGGACTTAACACTGAAGCTTTCTTT. This translates into CAISELGLNTEAFF. This sequence joins TRBV10-3 and TRBJ1-1; possibly TRBD1 for D (5 bases). V gave up 1 base and J gave up 2 bases, with 8 bases separating them. The germline CDR1 and CDR2 sequences are ENHRY and SYGVKD. This CDR3 has 14 amino acids.

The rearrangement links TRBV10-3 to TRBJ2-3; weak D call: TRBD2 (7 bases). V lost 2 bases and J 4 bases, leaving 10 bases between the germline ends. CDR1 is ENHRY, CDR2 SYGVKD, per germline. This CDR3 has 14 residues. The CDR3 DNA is TGTGCCATCAGTGAGCTCGGGGGGCCAGATACGCAGTATTTT. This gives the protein CAISELGGPDTQYF.

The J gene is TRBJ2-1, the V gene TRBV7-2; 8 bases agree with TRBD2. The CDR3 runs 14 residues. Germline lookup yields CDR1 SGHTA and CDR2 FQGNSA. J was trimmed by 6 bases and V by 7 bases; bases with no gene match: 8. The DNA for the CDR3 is TGTGCCAGCATGACCGCGCGGGAGGCCAATGAGCAGTTCTTC. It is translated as CASMTAREANEQFF.

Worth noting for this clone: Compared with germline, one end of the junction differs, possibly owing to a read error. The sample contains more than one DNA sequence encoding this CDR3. For the CDR3, the DNA is TGCGCCAGCAGCTTACTAGCGGGGGGCCATTCGAATACCGGGGAGCTGTTTTTT. This translates into CASSLLAGGHSNTGELFF. V gene TRBV5-1 combines with J gene TRBJ2-2; 12 bases fit TRBD2. The CDR3 is 18 amino acids. Germline V gene sequence: CDR1 SGHRS, CDR2 YFSETQ.

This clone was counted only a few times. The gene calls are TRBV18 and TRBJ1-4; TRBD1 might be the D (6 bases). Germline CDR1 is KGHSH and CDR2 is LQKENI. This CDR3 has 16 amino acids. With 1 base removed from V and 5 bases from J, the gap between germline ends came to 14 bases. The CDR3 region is CASSPLLQGPNEKLFF. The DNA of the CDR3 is TGTGCCAGCTCACCACTATTACAGGGCCCAAATGAAAAACTGTTTTTT.

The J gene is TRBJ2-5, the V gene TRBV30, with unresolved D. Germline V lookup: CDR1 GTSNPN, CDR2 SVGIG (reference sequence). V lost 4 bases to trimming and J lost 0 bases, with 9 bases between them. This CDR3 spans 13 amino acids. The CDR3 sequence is CAWMGSYQETQYF. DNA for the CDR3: TGTGCCTGGATGGGGTCGTACCAAGAGACCCAGTACTTC.

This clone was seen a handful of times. The CDR3 spells CASRRDTEAFF. The DNA of the CDR3 is TGCGCCAGCCGACGGGACACTGAAGCTTTCTTT. The chain links TRBV4-3 to TRBJ1-1, with D hard to call. Trimming took off 8 bases at V and 3 bases at J, with 7 bases between the two ends. CDR3 length: 11 residues. Germline V gene sequence: CDR1 LGHNA, CDR2 YSLEER.

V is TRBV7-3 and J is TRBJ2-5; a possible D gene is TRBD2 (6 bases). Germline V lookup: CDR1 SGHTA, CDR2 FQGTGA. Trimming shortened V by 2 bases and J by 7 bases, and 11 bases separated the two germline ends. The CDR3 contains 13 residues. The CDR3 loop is CASSLGGSGTQYF. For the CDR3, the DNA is TGTGCCAGCAGCTTAGGAGGTAGCGGGACCCAGTACTTC.